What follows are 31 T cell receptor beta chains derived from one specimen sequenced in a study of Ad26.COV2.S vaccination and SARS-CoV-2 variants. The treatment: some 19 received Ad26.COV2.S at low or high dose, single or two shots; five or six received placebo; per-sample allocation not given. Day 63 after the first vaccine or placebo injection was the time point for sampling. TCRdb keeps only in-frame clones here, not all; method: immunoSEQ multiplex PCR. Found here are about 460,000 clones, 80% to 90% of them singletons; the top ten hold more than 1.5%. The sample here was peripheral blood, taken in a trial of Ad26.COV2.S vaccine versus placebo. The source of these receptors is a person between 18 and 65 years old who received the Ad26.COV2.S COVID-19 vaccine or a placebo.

This chain's CDR3 is CASRFGGFSGYTF. The CDR3 bases are TGTGCCAGTCGTTTTGGGGGTTTTAGTGGCTACACCTTC. The chain couples TRBV28 to TRBJ1-2, with a possible D match to TRBD1 (5 bases). Germline CDR1 is MDHEN and CDR2 is SYDVKM. The germline V and J ends were trimmed by 9 bases and 7 bases, with 18 bases remaining between them. The CDR3 totals 13 residues.

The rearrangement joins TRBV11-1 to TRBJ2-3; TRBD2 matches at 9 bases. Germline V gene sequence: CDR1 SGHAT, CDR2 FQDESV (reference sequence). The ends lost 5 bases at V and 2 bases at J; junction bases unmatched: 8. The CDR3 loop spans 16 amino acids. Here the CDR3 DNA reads TGTGCCAGCAGCCCCCTGACTAGCGGCGACACAGATACGCAGTATTTT. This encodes CASSPLTSGDTDTQYF.

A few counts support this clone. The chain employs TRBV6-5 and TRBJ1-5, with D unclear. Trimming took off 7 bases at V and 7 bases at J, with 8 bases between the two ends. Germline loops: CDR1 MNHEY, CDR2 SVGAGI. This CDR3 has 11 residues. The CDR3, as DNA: TGTGCCAGCACCACACGGCAGCCCCAGCATTTT. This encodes CASTTRQPQHF.

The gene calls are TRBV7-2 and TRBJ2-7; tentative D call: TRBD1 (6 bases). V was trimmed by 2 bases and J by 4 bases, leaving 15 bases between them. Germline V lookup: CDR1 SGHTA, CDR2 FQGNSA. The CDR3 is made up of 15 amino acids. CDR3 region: CASSLQGSLFYEQYF. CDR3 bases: TGTGCCAGCAGCTTACAGGGGTCCCTTTTTTACGAGCAGTACTTC.

CDR3 nucleotides: TGCGCCAGCAGCGTATCAACAGGCTCTGGGGCCAACGTCCTGACTTTC. This encodes CASSVSTGSGANVLTF. This chain connects TRBV5-1 to TRBJ2-6; TRBD1 is a possible D gene (5 bases). The CDR3 has 16 amino acids. Trimming took off 4 bases at V and 0 bases at J, with 11 bases between the two ends. Germline lookup yields CDR1 SGHRS and CDR2 YFSETQ.

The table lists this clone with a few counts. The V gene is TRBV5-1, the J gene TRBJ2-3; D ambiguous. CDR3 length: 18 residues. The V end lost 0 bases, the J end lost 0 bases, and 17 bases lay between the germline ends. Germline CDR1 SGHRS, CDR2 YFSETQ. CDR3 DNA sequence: TGCGCCAGCAGCTTGGACCCCCTATTGAGTTTCAGCACAGATACGCAGTATTTT. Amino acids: CASSLDPLLSFSTDTQYF.

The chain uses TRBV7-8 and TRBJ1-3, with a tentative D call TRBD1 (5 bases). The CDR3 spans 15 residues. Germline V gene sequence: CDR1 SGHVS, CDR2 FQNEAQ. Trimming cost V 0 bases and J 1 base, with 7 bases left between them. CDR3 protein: CASSLAGGSGNTIYF. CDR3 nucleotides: TGTGCCAGCAGCTTAGCGGGGGGATCTGGAAACACCATATATTTT.

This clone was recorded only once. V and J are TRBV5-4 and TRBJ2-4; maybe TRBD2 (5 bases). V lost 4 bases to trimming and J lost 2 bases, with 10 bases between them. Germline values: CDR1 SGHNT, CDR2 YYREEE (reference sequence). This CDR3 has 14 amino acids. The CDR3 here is CASSRAGTKNIQYF. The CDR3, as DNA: TGTGCCAGCAGCCGGGCCGGGACCAAAAACATTCAGTACTTC.

The CDR3 sequence is CASSLAGTGPYEQYF. Here the CDR3 DNA reads TGTGCCAGCAGCTTAGCCGGGACAGGGCCCTACGAGCAGTACTTC. J is TRBJ2-7 and V is TRBV11-2; 9 positions agree with TRBD1. CDR1 SGHAT and CDR2 FQNNGV come from the germline V gene. This CDR3 region has 15 residues. The V gene end was trimmed by 1 base and the J gene end by 2 bases; junction bases not matched to a gene: 3.

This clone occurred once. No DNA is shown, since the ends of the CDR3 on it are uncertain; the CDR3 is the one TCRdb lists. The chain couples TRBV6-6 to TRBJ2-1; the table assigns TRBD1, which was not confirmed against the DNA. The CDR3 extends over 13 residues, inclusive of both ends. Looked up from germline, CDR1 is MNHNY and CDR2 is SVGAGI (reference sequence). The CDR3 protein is CASSFGSGHEQFF.

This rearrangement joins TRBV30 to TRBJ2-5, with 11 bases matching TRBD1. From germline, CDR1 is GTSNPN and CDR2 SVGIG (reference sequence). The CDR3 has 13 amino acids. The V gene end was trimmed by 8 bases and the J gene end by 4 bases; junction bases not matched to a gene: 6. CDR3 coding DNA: TGTGCCAGTGGGACAGGGGGTTTAGAGACCCAGTACTTC. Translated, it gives CASGTGGLETQYF.

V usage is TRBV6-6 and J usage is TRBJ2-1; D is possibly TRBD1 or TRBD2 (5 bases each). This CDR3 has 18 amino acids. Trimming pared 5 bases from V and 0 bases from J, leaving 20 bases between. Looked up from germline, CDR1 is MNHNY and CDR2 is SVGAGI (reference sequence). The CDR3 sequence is CASSHPRDPLRSYNEQFF. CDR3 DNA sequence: TGTGCCAGCAGTCACCCTAGGGACCCCCTCCGCTCCTACAATGAGCAGTTCTTC.

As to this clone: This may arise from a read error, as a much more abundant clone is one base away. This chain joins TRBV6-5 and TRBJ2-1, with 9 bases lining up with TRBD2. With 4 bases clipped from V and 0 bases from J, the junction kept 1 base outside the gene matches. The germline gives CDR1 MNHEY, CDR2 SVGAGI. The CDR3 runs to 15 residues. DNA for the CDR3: TGTGCCAGCAGTTTTAGCGGGAGCTCCTACAATGAGCAGTTCTTC. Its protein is CASSFSGSSYNEQFF.

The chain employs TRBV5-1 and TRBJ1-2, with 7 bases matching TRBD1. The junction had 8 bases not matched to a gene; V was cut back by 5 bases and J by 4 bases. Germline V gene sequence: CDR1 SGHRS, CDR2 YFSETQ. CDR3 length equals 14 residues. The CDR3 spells CASRERGLFYGYTF. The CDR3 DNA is TGCGCCAGCAGAGAGAGGGGGCTGTTCTATGGCTACACCTTC.

CDR3 nucleotides: TGTGCCAGCAGCGTTAGCCTACAGGGATCAAACACCGGGGAGCTGTTTTTT. It translates to CASSVSLQGSNTGELFF. The rearrangement joins TRBV9 to TRBJ2-2; TRBD1 might be the D (6 bases). The CDR3 sequence is 17 residues long. Germline V lookup: CDR1 SGDLS, CDR2 YYNGEE. Trimming removed 2 bases at V and 2 bases at J, with 16 bases between.

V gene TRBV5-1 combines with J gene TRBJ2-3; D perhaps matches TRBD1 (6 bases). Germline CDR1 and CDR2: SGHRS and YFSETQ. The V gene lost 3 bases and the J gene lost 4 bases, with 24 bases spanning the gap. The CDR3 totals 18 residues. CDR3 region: CASSSKLSWRQAADTQYF. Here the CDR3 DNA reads TGCGCCAGCAGCTCGAAACTGAGTTGGAGACAGGCGGCAGATACGCAGTATTTT.

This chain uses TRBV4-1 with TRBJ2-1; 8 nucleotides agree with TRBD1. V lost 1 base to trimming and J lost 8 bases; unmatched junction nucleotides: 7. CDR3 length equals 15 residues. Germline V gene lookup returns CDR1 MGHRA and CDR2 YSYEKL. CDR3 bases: TGCGCCAGCAGCCAAGGGACAGGGACTGTAGATGAGCAGTTCTTC. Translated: CASSQGTGTVDEQFF.

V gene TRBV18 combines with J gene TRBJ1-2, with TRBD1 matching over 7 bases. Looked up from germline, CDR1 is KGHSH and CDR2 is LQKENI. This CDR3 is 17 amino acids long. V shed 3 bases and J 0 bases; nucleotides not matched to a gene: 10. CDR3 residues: CASSPTGSYTTNYGYTF. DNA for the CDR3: TGTGCCAGCTCACCGACAGGGTCCTACACCACTAACTATGGCTACACCTTC.

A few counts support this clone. In DNA form, the CDR3 reads TGTGCCAGTCTAAGGTCCTTCTATAGGGTCACTGAAGCTTTCTTT. Its translation: CASLRSFYRVTEAFF. The rearrangement links TRBV28 to TRBJ1-1; D not certain. There are 15 residues in the CDR3. With 9 bases removed from V and 4 bases from J, the gap between germline ends came to 21 bases. CDR1 MDHEN and CDR2 SYDVKM come from the germline V gene.

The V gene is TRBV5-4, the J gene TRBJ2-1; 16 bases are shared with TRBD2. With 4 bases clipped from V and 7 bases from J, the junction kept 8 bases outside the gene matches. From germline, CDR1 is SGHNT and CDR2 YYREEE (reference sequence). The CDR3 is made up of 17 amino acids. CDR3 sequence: CASSPGLAGGKGNEQFF. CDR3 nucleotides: TGTGCCAGCAGCCCGGGACTAGCGGGGGGGAAAGGGAATGAGCAGTTCTTC.

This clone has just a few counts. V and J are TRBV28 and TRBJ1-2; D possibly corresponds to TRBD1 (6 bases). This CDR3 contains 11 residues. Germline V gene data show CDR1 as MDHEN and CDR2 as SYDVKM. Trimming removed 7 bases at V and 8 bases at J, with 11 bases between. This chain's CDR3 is CASTVRGGYTF. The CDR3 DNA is TGTGCCAGCACGGTCAGGGGCGGCTACACCTTC.

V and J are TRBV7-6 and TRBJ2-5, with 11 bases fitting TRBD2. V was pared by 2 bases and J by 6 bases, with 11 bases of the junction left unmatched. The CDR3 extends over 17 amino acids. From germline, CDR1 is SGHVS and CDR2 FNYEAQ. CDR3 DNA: TGTGCCAGCAGCTTATCGGTGGATATAGCGGGGGGGAAGACCCAGTACTTC. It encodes CASSLSVDIAGGKTQYF.

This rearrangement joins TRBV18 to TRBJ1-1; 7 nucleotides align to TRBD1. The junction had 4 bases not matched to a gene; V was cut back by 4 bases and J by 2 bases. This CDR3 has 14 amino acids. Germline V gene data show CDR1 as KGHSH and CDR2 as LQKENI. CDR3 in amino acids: CASSRDSGNTEAFF. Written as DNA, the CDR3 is TGTGCCAGCTCACGGGACAGCGGAAACACTGAAGCTTTCTTT.

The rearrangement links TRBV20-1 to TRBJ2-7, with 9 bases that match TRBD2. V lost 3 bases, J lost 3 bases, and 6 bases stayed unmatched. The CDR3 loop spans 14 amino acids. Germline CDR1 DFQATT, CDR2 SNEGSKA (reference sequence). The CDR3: CSASPSGTNYEQYF. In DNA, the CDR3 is TGCAGTGCTAGTCCTAGCGGGACGAACTACGAGCAGTACTTC.

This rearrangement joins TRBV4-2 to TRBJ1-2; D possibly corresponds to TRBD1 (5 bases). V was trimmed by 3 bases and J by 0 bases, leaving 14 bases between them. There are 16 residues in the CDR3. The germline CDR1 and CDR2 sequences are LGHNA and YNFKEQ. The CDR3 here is CASSQQGIEANYGYTF. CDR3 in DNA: TGTGCCAGCAGCCAGCAGGGTATCGAGGCTAACTATGGCTACACCTTC.

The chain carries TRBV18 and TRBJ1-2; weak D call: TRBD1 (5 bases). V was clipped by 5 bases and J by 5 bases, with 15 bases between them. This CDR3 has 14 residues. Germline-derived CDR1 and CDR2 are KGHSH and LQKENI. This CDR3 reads CASSVGEAVYGYTF. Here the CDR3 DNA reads TGTGCCAGCTCAGTAGGGGAGGCGGTTTATGGCTACACCTTC.

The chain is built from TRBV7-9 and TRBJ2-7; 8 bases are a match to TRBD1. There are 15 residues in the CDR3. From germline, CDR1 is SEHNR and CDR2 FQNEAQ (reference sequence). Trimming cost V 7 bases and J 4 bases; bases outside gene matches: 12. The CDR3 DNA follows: TGTGCCAGCACCAATACAGGGGGAGCTGGGTACGAGCAGTACTTC. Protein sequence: CASTNTGGAGYEQYF. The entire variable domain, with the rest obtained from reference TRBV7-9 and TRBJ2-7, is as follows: DTGVSQNPRHKITKRGQNVTFRCDPISEHNRLYWYRQTLGQGPEFLTYFQNEAQLEKSRLLSDRFSAERPKGSFSTLEIQRTEQGDSAMYLCASTNTGGAGYEQYFGPGTRLTVT.

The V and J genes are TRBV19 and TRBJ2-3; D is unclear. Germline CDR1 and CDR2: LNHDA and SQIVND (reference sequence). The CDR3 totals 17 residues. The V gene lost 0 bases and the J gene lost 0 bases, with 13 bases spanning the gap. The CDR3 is CASSIDMAYRSTDTQYF. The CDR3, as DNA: TGTGCCAGTAGTATAGACATGGCGTACCGTAGCACAGATACGCAGTATTTT.

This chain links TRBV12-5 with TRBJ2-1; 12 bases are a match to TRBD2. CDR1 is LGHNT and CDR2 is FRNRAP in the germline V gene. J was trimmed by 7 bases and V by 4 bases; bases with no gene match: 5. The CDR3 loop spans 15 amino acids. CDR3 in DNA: TGTGCTAGTGGTTCTAGCGGGAGGGCGGGGAATGAGCAGTTCTTC. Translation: CASGSSGRAGNEQFF.

The chain's CDR3 is CASSSGHNQETQYF. The CDR3 bases are TGTGCCAGCAGTTCGGGTCACAACCAAGAGACCCAGTACTTC. The chain employs TRBV27 and TRBJ2-5; D not resolved. This CDR3 region has 14 residues. Per the germline V gene, CDR1 is MNHEY and CDR2 is SMNVEV (reference sequence). V lost 4 bases, J lost 0 bases, and 9 bases lay in between.

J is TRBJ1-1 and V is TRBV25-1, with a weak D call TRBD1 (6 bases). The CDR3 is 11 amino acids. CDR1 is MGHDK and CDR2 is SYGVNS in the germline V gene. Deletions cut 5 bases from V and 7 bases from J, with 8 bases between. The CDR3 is CASSRGLEAFF. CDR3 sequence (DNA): TGTGCCAGCAGTCGGGGGCTTGAAGCTTTCTTT. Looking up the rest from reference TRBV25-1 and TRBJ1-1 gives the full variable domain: EADIYQTPRYLVIGTGKKITLECSQTMGHDKMYWYQQDPGMELHLIHYSYGVNSTEKGDLSSESTVSRIRTEHFPLTLESARPSHTSQYLCASSRGLEAFFGQGTRLTVV.